These T cell receptor beta chains were read from a single sample in a study of blood T cells in healthy people across ages. TCRdb called the 5' RACE reads again in MiXCR, with one record for every CDR3 protein. The table lists fewer than 900,000 distinct CDR3 sequences, 49% of them singletons. The sample comprised blood. These receptors all come from a woman aged 60-70 years in good health. Both conserved end residues are part of each CDR3. Each record gives: V gene, clone size, D gene, J gene, CDR3 DNA, CDR3 protein. The D gene is left open where the match is weak. Only part of the rows carry a size: once, few, many, or a class if the clone is expanded.

>TRBV7-2|few|TRBD2|TRBJ2-1
TGTGCCAGCAGCTCACGGACTAGCGGGTGGTACAATGAGCAGTTCTTC
CASSSRTSGWYNEQFF
>TRBV7-3|NA|NA|TRBJ2-3
TGTGCCAGCAGCCCTACACTGACTAGCACAGATACGCAGTATTTT
CASSPTLTSTDTQYF
>TRBV6-2/TRBV6-3|NA|NA|TRBJ2-5
TGTGCCAGCAGGGGTAGCGGCCAAGAGACCCAGTACTTC
CASRGSGQETQYF
>TRBV12-3/TRBV12-4|NA|TRBD2|TRBJ2-7
TGTGCCAGCAGTTGGGGACTATTCTACGAGCAGTACTTC
CASSWGLFYEQYF
>TRBV4-2|NA|TRBD2|TRBJ2-5
TGTGCCAGCAGCCAAGGGACTAGCGGTTGGAATGAGCAGTACTTC
CASSQGTSGWNEQYF
>TRBV5-1|NA|TRBD2|TRBJ2-7
TGCGCCAGCAGCAGGCGGAGTGAGGCTAGCGGGGAAGTAAAAAGCTACGAGCAGTACTTC
CASSRRSEASGEVKSYEQYF
>TRBV28|NA|NA|TRBJ2-3
TGTGCCAGCAGTAAATTCACAGATACGCAGTATTTT
CASSKFTDTQYF
>TRBV12-3/TRBV12-4|NA|NA|TRBJ2-7
TGTGCCAGCAGCCGAGGACTAGGGGGGGTAGACAATGAGCAGTACTTC
CASSRGLGGVDNEQYF
>TRBV6-5|NA|TRBD1|TRBJ2-1
TGTGCCAGCAGTCACGACAGGGGTGCCTACAATGAGCAGTTCTTC
CASSHDRGAYNEQFF
>TRBV7-9|NA|NA|TRBJ1-6
TGTGCCAGCAGCCCATCTAAGAGTAGCAATTCACCCCTCCACTTT
CASSPSKSSNSPLHF
>TRBV20-1|NA|TRBD2|TRBJ2-1
TGCAGTGCTAGAGTACGACTAGCGCAATACAATGAGCAGTTCTTC
CSARVRLAQYNEQFF
>TRBV29-1|few|NA|TRBJ1-2
TGCAGCGTCTGGCCGGGGGACTACACCTTC
CSVWPGDYTF
>TRBV18|NA|NA|TRBJ2-5
TGTGCCAGCTCACCACCGAGTGGGAGAACCAACAATGAGCAGTACTTC
CASSPPSGRTNNEQYF
>TRBV15|NA|NA|TRBJ2-7
TGTGCCACCAGCAAAGGTCAGGGCTACAATGAGCAGTACTTC
CATSKGQGYNEQYF
>TRBV20-1|few|TRBD2|TRBJ2-7
TGCAGTGCTTTAAACGCGGGAGATCTGGACGAGCAGTACTTC
CSALNAGDLDEQYF
>TRBV3-1|few|TRBD1|TRBJ1-4
TGTGCCAGCAGCCGGGGACAGGGGTTTGAAAAACTGTTTTTT
CASSRGQGFEKLFF
>TRBV4-2|few|NA|TRBJ2-3
TGTGCCAGCAGCCAAGATTTACAGGGAAAGGGGACAGATACGCAGTATTTT
CASSQDLQGKGTDTQYF
>TRBV9|NA|NA|TRBJ2-7
TGTGCCAGCAGCGTAGGGGATGCCGGGGATGAGCAGTACTTC
CASSVGDAGDEQYF
>TRBV6-5|once|NA|TRBJ1-1
TGTGCCAGCAGTTACGTGCGGGCGAACACTGAAGCTTTCTTT
CASSYVRANTEAFF
>TRBV4-3|few|NA|TRBJ2-1
TGCGCCAGCAGCCAAGTCACCGGGAATGAGCAGTTCTTC
CASSQVTGNEQFF
>TRBV6-6|NA|NA|TRBJ1-1
TGTGCCAGCAGTTACTCGATAGTAGGAACTGAAGCTTTCTTT
CASSYSIVGTEAFF
>TRBV29-1|many|TRBD1|TRBJ2-7
TGCAGCGTTGGGGGCTTACAGGGGGGAATTTCGGACGAGCAGTACTTC
CSVGGLQGGISDEQYF
>TRBV12-3/TRBV12-4|few|NA|TRBJ1-1
TGTGCCAGCAGTTTTGGGGGGGCTTGGAACACTGAAGCTTTCTTT
CASSFGGAWNTEAFF
>TRBV5-1|NA|TRBD2|TRBJ2-1
TGCGCCAGCAGCGAGACGACTAGCGGGAGAGGGAATGAGCAGTTCTTC
CASSETTSGRGNEQFF
>TRBV20-1|NA|NA|TRBJ2-7
TGCAGTGCTAGTCTAGCGTACTCCTACGAGCAGTACTTC
CSASLAYSYEQYF
>TRBV9|NA|NA|TRBJ2-7
TGTGCCAGCAGCGTGAGTAGTCTGACGCCGGAGCAGTACTTC
CASSVSSLTPEQYF
>TRBV2|NA|NA|TRBJ2-7
TGTGCCAGCAGTGAAGGCGGGCTTCCCTCCTACGAGCAGTACTTC
CASSEGGLPSYEQYF
>TRBV5-1|NA|NA|TRBJ2-7
TGCGCCAGCAGCGTGGACAGCCGCTACGAGCAGTACTTC
CASSVDSRYEQYF
>TRBV29-1|few|NA|TRBJ2-1
TGCAGCGTGGGGGGACAGTACAATGAGCAGTTCTTC
CSVGGQYNEQFF
>TRBV7-2|NA|NA|TRBJ1-6
TGTGCCAGCAGCTTAACACGAGACAGGAACTCACCCCTCCACTTT
CASSLTRDRNSPLHF
>TRBV20-1|NA|TRBD2|TRBJ2-1
TGCAGTGCTAGGGGGACTAGCGGGTACGGGAATGAGCAGTTCTTC
CSARGTSGYGNEQFF
>TRBV15|NA|NA|TRBJ2-2
TGTGCCACCAGCATGGGGCAAGGCGGATCCGGGGAGCTGTTTTTT
CATSMGQGGSGELFF
>TRBV9|NA|TRBD1|TRBJ1-5
TGTGCCAGCAGCTCTAGAGGACAGGGGAATCAGCCCCAGCATTTT
CASSSRGQGNQPQHF
>TRBV5-1|NA|NA|TRBJ2-1
TGCGCCAGCAGCCTTTTACCCCGGGACGGTTACAATGAGCAGTTCTTC
CASSLLPRDGYNEQFF
>TRBV20-1|NA|TRBD2|TRBJ2-3
TGCAGTGCTAGAGCCCTAGCGGACCCCACAGAGACGCAGTATTTT
CSARALADPTETQYF
>TRBV7-9|NA|TRBD2|TRBJ2-1
TGTGCCAGCAGCTCCACTAGCGGGAGTTTCGATGAGCAGTTCTTC
CASSSTSGSFDEQFF
>TRBV7-9|NA|NA|TRBJ1-2
TGTGCCAGCAGCTCTCCGGCGCCGGACTATGGCTACACCTTC
CASSSPAPDYGYTF
>TRBV7-2|few|NA|TRBJ2-3
TGTGCCAGCAGTTTGGACAGCTCCACAGATACGCAGTATTTT
CASSLDSSTDTQYF
>TRBV7-9|few|NA|TRBJ1-4
TGTGCCAGCAGACGAGGGCTTCCCTATGAAAAACTGTTTTTT
CASRRGLPYEKLFF
>TRBV5-1|NA|NA|TRBJ2-1
TGCGCCAGCAGGCCCGGGACTTCTACCTACAATGAGCAGTTCTTC
CASRPGTSTYNEQFF
>TRBV18|NA|TRBD1|TRBJ2-2
TGTGCCAGCTCACAGGGGGCGCAAAGGTCCTCCGGGGAGCTGTTTTTT
CASSQGAQRSSGELFF
>TRBV20-1|NA|NA|TRBJ1-5
TGCAGTGCTAGAGACTACTATAGCAATCAGCCCCAGCATTTT
CSARDYYSNQPQHF
>TRBV28|NA|TRBD2|TRBJ2-7
TGTGCCAGCAGACAGCGGGGGGTCGAGTACGATGAGCAGTACTTC
CASRQRGVEYDEQYF
>TRBV4-2|NA|NA|TRBJ2-5
TGTGCCAGCAGCCAAGTCGCTCCGTCTAGGGGGAGAGCTCAAGAGACCCAGTACTTC
CASSQVAPSRGRAQETQYF
>TRBV10-3|NA|NA|TRBJ2-3
TGTGCCGTCGAGGCTAGCGCAAATAGCACAGATACGCAGTATTTT
CAVEASANSTDTQYF
>TRBV20-1|few|NA|TRBJ2-3
TGCAGTGCTAGTCGTGGCGGGCAAGGCGGAGATACGCAGTATTTT
CSASRGGQGGDTQYF
>TRBV20-1|few|NA|TRBJ2-7
TGCAGTGCTAGAAAACCACGCTCCTACGAGCAGTACTTC
CSARKPRSYEQYF
>TRBV9|NA|NA|TRBJ2-1
TGTGCCAGCAGCGTAGAACAGGACTCTTACAATGAGCAGTTCTTC
CASSVEQDSYNEQFF
>TRBV5-4|NA|TRBD1|TRBJ1-1
TGTGCCAGCAGCTGGAAGACAGGGGGGACTGAAGCTTTCTTT
CASSWKTGGTEAFF
>TRBV6-2/TRBV6-3|NA|NA|TRBJ1-5
TGTGCCAGCAGTTACTCTCCGGGGGCAGGCAATCAGCCCCAGCATTTT
CASSYSPGAGNQPQHF
>TRBV12-3/TRBV12-4|NA|TRBD2|TRBJ2-1
TGTGCCAGCAGTTCCGGGACTAGCGGGAGAAGGGGCGAGCAGTTCTTC
CASSSGTSGRRGEQFF
>TRBV5-1|few|TRBD1|TRBJ1-2
TGCGCCAGCAGCCTACCAGGACAGGGCCAGGGCTACACCTTC
CASSLPGQGQGYTF
>TRBV20-1|few|NA|TRBJ2-7
TGCAGTGCTAGAGATTCGATAAGACAGGAAACCTACGAGCAGTACTTC
CSARDSIRQETYEQYF
>TRBV6-1|NA|TRBD1|TRBJ2-1
TGTGCCAGCAGTGATTTCCCCGGAGCAGGGGGAATCAATGAGCAGTTCTTC
CASSDFPGAGGINEQFF
>TRBV12-3/TRBV12-4|NA|NA|TRBJ2-5
TGTGCCAGCAGCAACCGGGCTACGCTCCAAGAGACCCAGTACTTC
CASSNRATLQETQYF